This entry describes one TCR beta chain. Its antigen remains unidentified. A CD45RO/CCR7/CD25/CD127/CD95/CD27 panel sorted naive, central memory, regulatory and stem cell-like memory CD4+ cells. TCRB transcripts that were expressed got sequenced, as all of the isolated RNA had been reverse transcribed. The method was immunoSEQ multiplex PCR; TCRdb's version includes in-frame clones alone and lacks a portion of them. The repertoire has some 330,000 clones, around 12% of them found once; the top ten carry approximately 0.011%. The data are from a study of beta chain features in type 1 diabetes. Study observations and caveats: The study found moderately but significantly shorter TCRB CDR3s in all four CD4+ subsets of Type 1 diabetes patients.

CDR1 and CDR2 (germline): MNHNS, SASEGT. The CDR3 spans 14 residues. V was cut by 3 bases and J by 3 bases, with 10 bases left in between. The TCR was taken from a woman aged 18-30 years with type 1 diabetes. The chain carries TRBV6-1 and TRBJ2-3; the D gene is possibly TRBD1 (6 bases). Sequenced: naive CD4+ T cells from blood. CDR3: CASSDRGRTDTQYF. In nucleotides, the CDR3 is TGTGCCAGCAGTGACAGGGGAAGAACAGATACGCAGTATTTT.